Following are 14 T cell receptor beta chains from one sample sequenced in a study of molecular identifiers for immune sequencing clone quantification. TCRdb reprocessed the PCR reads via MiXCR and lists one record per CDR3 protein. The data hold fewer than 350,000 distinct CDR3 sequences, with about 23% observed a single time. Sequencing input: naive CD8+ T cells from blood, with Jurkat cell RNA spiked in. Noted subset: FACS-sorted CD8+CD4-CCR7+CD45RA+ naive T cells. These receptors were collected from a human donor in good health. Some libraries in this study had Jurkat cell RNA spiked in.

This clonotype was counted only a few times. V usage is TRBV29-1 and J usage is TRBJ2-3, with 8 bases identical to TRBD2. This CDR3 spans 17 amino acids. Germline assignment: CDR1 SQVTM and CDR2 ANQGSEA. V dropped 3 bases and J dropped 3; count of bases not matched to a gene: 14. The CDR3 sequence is CSVDSNGRGEWTDTQYF. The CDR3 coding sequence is TGCAGCGTTGACTCAAACGGGAGGGGGGAGTGGACAGATACGCAGTATTTT.

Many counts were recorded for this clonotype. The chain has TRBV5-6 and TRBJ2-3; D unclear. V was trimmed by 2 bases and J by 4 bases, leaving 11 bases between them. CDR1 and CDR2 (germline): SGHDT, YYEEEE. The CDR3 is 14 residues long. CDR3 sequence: CASSFGRMADTQYF. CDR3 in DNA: TGTGCCAGCAGCTTCGGCAGAATGGCAGATACGCAGTATTTT.

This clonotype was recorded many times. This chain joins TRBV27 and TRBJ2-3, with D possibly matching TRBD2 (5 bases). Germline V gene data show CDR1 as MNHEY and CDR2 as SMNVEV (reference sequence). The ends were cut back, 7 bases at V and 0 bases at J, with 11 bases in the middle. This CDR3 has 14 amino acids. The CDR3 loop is CASTWTGSTDTQYF. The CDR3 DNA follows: TGTGCCAGCACTTGGACGGGGAGCACAGATACGCAGTATTTT.

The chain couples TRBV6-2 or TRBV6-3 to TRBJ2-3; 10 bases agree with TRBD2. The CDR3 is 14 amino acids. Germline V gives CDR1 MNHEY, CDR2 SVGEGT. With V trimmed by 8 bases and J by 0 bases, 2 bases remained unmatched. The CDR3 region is CASGLAASTDTQYF. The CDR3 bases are TGTGCCAGCGGACTAGCGGCTAGCACAGATACGCAGTATTTT.

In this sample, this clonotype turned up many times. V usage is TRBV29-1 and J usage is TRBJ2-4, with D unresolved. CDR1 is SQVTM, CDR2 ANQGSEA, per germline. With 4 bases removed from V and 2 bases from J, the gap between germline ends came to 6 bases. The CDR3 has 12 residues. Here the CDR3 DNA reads TGCAGCGTTGCAGTTTCCAAAAACATTCAGTACTTC. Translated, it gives CSVAVSKNIQYF.

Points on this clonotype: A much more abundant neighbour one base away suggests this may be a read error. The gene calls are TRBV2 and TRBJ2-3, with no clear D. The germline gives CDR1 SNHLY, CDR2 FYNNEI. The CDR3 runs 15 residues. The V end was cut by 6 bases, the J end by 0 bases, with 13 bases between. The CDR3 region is CASSLSVSSTDTQYF. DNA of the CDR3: TGTGCCAGCAGCTTATCCGTGTCGAGCACAGATACGCAGTATTTT.

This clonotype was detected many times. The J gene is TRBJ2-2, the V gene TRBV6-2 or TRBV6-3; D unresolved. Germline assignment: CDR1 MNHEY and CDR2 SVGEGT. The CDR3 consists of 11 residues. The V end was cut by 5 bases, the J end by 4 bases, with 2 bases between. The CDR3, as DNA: TGTGCCAGCAGTGCCACCGGGGAGCTGTTTTTT. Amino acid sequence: CASSATGELFF.

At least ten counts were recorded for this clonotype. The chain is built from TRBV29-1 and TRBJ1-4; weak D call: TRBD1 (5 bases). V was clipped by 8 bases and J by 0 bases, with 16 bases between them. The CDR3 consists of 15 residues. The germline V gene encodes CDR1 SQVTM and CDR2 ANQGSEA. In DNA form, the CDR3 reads TGCAGCACCAAGGAGCGAGGGGCAACTAATGAAAAACTGTTTTTT. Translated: CSTKERGATNEKLFF.

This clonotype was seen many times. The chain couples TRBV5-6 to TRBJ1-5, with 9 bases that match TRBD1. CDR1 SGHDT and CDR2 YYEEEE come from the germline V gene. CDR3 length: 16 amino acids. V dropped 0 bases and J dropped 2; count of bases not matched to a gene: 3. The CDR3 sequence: CASSLATGGGNQPQHF. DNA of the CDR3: TGTGCCAGCAGCTTGGCAACAGGGGGCGGCAATCAGCCCCAGCATTTT. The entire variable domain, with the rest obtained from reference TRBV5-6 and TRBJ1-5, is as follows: DAGVTQSPTHLIKTRGQQVTLRCSPKSGHDTVSWYQQALGQGPQFIFQYYEEEERQRGNFPDRFSGHQFPNYSSELNVNALLLGDSALYLCASSLATGGGNQPQHFGDGTRLSIL.

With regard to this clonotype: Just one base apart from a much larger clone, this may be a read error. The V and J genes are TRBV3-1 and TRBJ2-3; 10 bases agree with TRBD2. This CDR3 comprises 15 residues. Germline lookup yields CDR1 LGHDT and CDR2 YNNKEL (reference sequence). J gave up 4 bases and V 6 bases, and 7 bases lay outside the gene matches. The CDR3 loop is CASSRAGGPSDTQYF. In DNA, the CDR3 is TGTGCCAGCAGTCGAGCGGGAGGGCCGTCAGATACGCAGTATTTT.

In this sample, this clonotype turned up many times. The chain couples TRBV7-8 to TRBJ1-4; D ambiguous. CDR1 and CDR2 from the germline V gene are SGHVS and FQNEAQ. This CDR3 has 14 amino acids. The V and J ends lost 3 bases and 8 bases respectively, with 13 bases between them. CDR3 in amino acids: CASSFGPDREKLFF. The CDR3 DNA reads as TGTGCCAGCAGCTTCGGTCCCGACCGGGAAAAACTGTTTTTT. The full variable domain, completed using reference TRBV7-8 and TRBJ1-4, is GAGVSQSPRYKVAKRGQDVALRCDPISGHVSLFWYQQALGQGPEFLTYFQNEAQLDKSGLPSDRFFAERPEGSVSTLKIQRTQQEDSAVYLCASSFGPDREKLFFGSGTQLSVL.

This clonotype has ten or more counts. CDR3 sequence (DNA): TGTGCCAGCAGCTTTTTGCGGGGATCCTTCACAGATACGCAGTATTTT. Its translation: CASSFLRGSFTDTQYF. The rearrangement uses TRBV7-2 and TRBJ2-3; TRBD2 is a possible D gene (6 bases). The V gene lost 3 bases and the J gene lost 2 bases, with 15 bases spanning the gap. The CDR3 runs to 16 residues. Germline V gene lookup returns CDR1 SGHTA and CDR2 FQGNSA.

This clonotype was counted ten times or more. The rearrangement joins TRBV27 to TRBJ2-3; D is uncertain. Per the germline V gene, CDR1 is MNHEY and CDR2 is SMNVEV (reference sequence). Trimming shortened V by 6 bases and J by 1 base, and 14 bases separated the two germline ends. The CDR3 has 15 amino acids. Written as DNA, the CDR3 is TGTGCCAGCAGCCCGGCCGGAATGGGCACAGATACGCAGTATTTT. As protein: CASSPAGMGTDTQYF.

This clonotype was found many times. DNA for the CDR3: TGCAGTGCTCGACAGGGTTTTACTGAAGCTTTCTTT. It encodes CSARQGFTEAFF. The rearrangement uses TRBV20-1 and TRBJ1-1; TRBD1 matches 7 bases. The CDR3 loop spans 12 amino acids. Germline values: CDR1 DFQATT, CDR2 SNEGSKA (reference sequence). V shed 5 bases and J 5 bases; nucleotides not matched to a gene: 5.